These T cell receptor beta chains were read from a single sample in a study of beta chain features in type 1 diabetes. Sequencing was performed with immunoSEQ multiplex PCR; in TCRdb, only in-frame clones are kept and a portion is missing. The repertoire holds roughly 380,000 clones, with around 19% as singletons. Sequencing was performed on naive CD4+ T cells from blood. Source of these receptors: a woman aged 18 to 35 in good health. Each CDR3 is given with its conserved first and last residue.

TRBV9	CASTPSGNQETQYF
TRBV11-2	CASSFSGGNEQYF
TRBV6-6	CASSTRDPSTDTQYF
TRBV25-1	CASSEVLNEQFF
TRBV11-1	CASSSRTSGSYNEQFF
TRBV11-1	CASRLGGQGYDTQYF
TRBV29-1	CSVGRQDSYEQYF
TRBV5-1	CASSSPDREETQYF
TRBV18	CASSPLAEVFEQYF
TRBV27	CASSLQGGNEQFF
TRBV7-8	CASSLARPLGNTIYF
TRBV18	CASSPSEQEPQHF
TRBV7-3	CASSPYAGGETQYF
TRBV28	CASSVQQGNGYTF
TRBV6-6	CASSSAGNTGELFF
TRBV18	CASSPGQGAQDGYTF
TRBV15	CATSRDRGSGNTIYF
TRBV15	CATSRDLANEKLFF
TRBV27	CASSFRAPADGYTF
TRBV7-9	CASRRTGGEMGELFF
TRBV29-1	CSVASTSGETEQYF
TRBV30	CAWSRQTSSYEQYF
TRBV6-6	CASGRRGSRNGGELFF
TRBV6-5	CASSYQKNTEAFF
TRBV29-1	CSVRQVALTTEAFF
TRBV11-3	CASGHPREQFF
TRBV7-2	CASSFGTGGVYEQYF
TRBV2	CASSAPGLAAYNEQFF